Sequencing of this T cell receptor (beta chain) was carried out in a study of T cell changes during pregnancy in multiple sclerosis. This clone was counted once. The CDR3 runs to 15 residues. Germline lookup yields CDR1 SGHRS and CDR2 YFSETQ. The ends were cut back, 3 bases at V and 4 bases at J, with 17 bases in the middle. This table comes from immunoSEQ multiplex PCR, and its TCRdb copy is limited to in-frame clones, with some not included. The sample yields roughly 93,000 clones, more than 85% seen once. Sequenced material: peripheral blood, taken before pregnancy. The genes are TRBV5-1 and TRBJ2-7; D perhaps matches TRBD2 (7 bases). This TCR was recovered from a female donor with multiple sclerosis, enrolled in a pregnancy study. The CDR3 loop is CASSWGSGGRYEQYF. The CDR3 DNA reads TGCGCCAGCAGCTGGGGGTCGGGGGGCAGGTACGAGCAGTACTTC.